The source of this TCR beta chain is a study of control samples from healthy donors and cancer patients. The J segment lost 7 bases and the V segment lost 8 bases, leaving 9 bases of the junction unmatched. Per germline, CDR1 SNHLY and CDR2 FYNNEI. The CDR3 runs 14 residues. TCRdb keeps only in-frame clones here, not all; method: immunoSEQ multiplex PCR. Of under 150,000 clones listed, roughly 86% are singletons. The genes are TRBV2 and TRBJ1-5; 9 positions agree with TRBD1. This TCR was sampled from a man between 60 and 75 years old in good health. The sample consisted of blood. CDR3 sequence reads: CASGEGQGYQPQHF. DNA of the CDR3: TGTGCCAGCGGGGAGGGACAGGGATACCAGCCCCAGCATTTT. The whole variable domain, remainder taken from reference TRBV2 and TRBJ1-5, is EPEVTQTPSHQVTQMGQEVILRCVPISNHLYFYWYRQILGQKVEFLVSFYNNEISEKSEIFDDQFSVERPDGSNFTLKIRSTKLEDSAMYFCASGEGQGYQPQHFGDGTRLSIL.